Below are 6 T cell receptor beta chains sequenced from a single sample in a study of early T cells in non-severe SARS-CoV-2 infection. Using its own MiXCR run on the 5' RACE reads, TCRdb lists one record per CDR3 protein. In the table there are 50,000 to 60,000 distinct CDR3 sequences, 10% of which are singletons. The specimen sequenced was whole blood. Every receptor here comes from an adult who was a healthcare worker with PCR-confirmed SARS-CoV-2 infection or an uninfected control (not recorded which).

In this sample, this clonotype turned up many times. The J gene is TRBJ2-4, the V gene TRBV11-2; TRBD2 is a possible D gene (6 bases). Deletions cut 5 bases from V and 6 bases from J, with 17 bases between. CDR3 size: 15 residues. CDR1 SGHAT and CDR2 FQNNGV come from the germline V gene. CDR3 protein: CASSPSGRWGNIQYF. For the CDR3, the DNA is TGTGCCAGCAGCCCTTCGGGGAGGTGGGGAAACATTCAGTACTTC. Supplemented by reference TRBV11-2 and TRBJ2-4, the full variable domain reads EAGVAQSPRYKIIEKRQSVAFWCNPISGHATLYWYQQILGQGPKLLIQFQNNGVVDDSQLPKDRFSAERLKGVDSTLKIQPAKLEDSAVYLCASSPSGRWGNIQYFGAGTRLSVL.

This clonotype was seen many times. V gene TRBV6-1 combines with J gene TRBJ1-2, with TRBD1 identical over 10 bases. The CDR3 contains 15 residues. After removal of 7 bases from V and 3 bases from J, the junction contained 8 bases not matched to a gene. Germline loops: CDR1 MNHNS, CDR2 SASEGT. CDR3 nucleotide sequence: TGTGCCAGCACACCCTGGGACAGGGGAGACTATGGCTACACCTTC. It specifies CASTPWDRGDYGYTF.

This clonotype was recorded at least ten times. J is TRBJ2-2 and V is TRBV5-5, with D possibly matching TRBD2 (5 bases). CDR3 size: 14 residues. CDR1 is SGHKS, CDR2 YYEKEE, per germline (reference sequence). V lost 4 bases, J lost 5 bases, and 12 bases lay in between. The CDR3 here is CASSPLTGTGELFF. CDR3 sequence (DNA): TGTGCCAGCAGCCCCCTGACGGGGACCGGGGAGCTGTTTTTT.

This clonotype appeared a few times. This chain connects TRBV4-1 to TRBJ1-1; the D is unclear. Germline V lookup: CDR1 MGHRA, CDR2 YSYEKL. The CDR3 totals 13 residues. Trimming cost V 4 bases and J 0 bases, with 6 bases left between them. CDR3 loop: CASSLQMNTEAFF. CDR3 DNA sequence: TGCGCCAGCAGCCTCCAGATGAACACTGAAGCTTTCTTT.

This clonotype was seen at least ten times. The gene calls are TRBV19 and TRBJ2-2, with D possibly being TRBD1 or TRBD2 (5 bases each). CDR1 LNHDA and CDR2 SQIVND come from the germline V gene (reference sequence). This CDR3 region has 14 residues. The V end lost 9 bases, the J end lost 6 bases, and 17 bases lay between the germline ends. CDR3 DNA sequence: TGTGCCAGCCTTGCATACAGGCGGGCCGGGGAGCTGTTTTTT. Translating gives CASLAYRRAGELFF.

The chain recombines TRBV12-3 or TRBV12-4 with TRBJ2-3; D is uncertain. Trimming cost V 4 bases and J 4 bases, with 6 bases left between them. The CDR3 is 12 residues long. The CDR3 spells CASSSHADTQYF. CDR3 in DNA: TGTGCCAGCAGTTCACACGCAGATACGCAGTATTTT.